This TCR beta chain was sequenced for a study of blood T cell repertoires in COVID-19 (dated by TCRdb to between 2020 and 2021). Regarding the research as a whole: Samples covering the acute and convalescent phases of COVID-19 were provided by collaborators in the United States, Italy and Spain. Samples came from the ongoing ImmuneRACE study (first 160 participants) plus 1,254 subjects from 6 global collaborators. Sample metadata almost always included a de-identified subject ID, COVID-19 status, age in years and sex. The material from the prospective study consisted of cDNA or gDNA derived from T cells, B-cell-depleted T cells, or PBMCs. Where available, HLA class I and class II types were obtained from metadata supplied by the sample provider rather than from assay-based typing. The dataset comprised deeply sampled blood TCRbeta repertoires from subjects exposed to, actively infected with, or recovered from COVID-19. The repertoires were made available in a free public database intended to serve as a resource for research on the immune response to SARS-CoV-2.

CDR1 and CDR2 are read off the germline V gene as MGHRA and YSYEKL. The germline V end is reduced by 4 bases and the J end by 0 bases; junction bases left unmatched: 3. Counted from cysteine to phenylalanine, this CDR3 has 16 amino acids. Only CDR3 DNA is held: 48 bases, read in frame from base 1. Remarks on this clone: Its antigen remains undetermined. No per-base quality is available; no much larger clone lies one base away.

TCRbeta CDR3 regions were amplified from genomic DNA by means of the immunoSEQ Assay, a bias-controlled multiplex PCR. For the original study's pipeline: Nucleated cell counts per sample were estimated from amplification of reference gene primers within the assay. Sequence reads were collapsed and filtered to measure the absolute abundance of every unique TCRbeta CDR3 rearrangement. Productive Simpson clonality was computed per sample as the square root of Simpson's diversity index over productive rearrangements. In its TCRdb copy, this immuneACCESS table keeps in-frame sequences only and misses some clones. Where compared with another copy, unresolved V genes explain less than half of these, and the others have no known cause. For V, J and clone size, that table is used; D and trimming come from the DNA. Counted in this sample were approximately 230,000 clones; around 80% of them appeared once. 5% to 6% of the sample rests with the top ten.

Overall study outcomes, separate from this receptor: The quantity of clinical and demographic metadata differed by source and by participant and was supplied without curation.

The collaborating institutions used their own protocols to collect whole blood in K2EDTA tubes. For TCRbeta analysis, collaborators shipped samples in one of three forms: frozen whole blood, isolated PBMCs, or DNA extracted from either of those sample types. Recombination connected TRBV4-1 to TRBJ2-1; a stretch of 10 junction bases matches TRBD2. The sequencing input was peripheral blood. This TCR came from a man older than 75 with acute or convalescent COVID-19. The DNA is TGCGCCAGCAGCCGGAGCGGGGGGGCCTCCTACAATGAGCAGTTCTTC. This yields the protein CASSRSGGASYNEQFF.